The source of this T cell receptor (beta chain) is a study of Ad26.COV2.S vaccination and SARS-CoV-2 variants. The study's findings and limits: For non-spike TCRs, breadth in vaccine recipients resembled that in placebo recipients. Total T cell responses, in the TCR breadth and depth analyses, may have been underestimated.

Sequencing used immunoSEQ multiplex PCR; TCRdb keeps in-frame clones, though not all of them. This table has fewer than 800,000 clones, approximately 88% appearing once. CDR1 is LGHDT, CDR2 YNNKEL, per germline (reference sequence). Deletions cut 4 bases from V and 7 bases from J, with 20 bases between. The CDR3 extends over 16 amino acids. Treatment: some 20 received Ad26.COV2.S at low or high dose, single or two shots; a few received placebo; per-sample allocation not given. The investigators took samples on day 63 after the first vaccine or placebo injection. Boston supplied an adult donor aged 18-55 years. The administered vaccine (an Ad26 vector) expressed Wuhan-strain SARS-CoV-2 spike. Note on this clone: Antigen unknown.

The source is a person aged 18-65 years who received the Ad26.COV2.S COVID-19 vaccine or a placebo. The material was peripheral blood, obtained in a trial of Ad26.COV2.S vaccine versus placebo. The chain joins TRBV3-1 (or the pseudogene TRBV3-2) to TRBJ2-1, with D possibly being TRBD1 or TRBD2 (5 bases each). CDR3 DNA: TGTGCCAGCAGCCTTTTACCCAGGGATAGCGCGAATGAGCAGTTCTTC. Protein sequence: CASSLLPRDSANEQFF.